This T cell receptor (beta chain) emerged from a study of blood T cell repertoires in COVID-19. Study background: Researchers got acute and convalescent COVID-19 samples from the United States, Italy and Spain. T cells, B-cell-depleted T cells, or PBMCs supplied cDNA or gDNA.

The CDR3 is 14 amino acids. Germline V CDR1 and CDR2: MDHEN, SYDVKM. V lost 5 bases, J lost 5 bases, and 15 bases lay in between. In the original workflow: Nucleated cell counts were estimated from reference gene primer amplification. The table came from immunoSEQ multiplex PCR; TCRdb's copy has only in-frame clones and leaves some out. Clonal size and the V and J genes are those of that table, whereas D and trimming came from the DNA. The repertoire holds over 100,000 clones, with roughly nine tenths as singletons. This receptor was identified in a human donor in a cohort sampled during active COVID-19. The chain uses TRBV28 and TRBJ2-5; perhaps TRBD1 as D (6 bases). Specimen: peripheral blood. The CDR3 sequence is CASSETGLGETQYF. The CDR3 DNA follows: TGTGCCAGCAGTGAGACAGGTTTAGGTGAGACCCAGTACTTC.